This T cell receptor (beta chain) is from a study of blood T cell repertoires in COVID-19. Sequencing used immunoSEQ multiplex PCR; TCRdb keeps in-frame clones, though not all of them. The data show about 180,000 clones, 80% to 90% seen once. V lost 0 bases, J lost 3 bases, and 11 bases stayed unmatched. The germline CDR1 and CDR2 sequences are SQVTM and ANQGSEA. This CDR3 is built from 18 residues. This TCR was recovered from a man between 35 and 55 years old with active or convalescent COVID-19. The rearrangement links TRBV29-1 to TRBJ1-3, with 10 bases that match TRBD1. Material for sequencing was peripheral blood. The DNA for the CDR3 is TGCAGCGTTGAAGACCGGGACAGGGGTCCCCTCGGTGGAAACACCATATATTTT. The encoded protein is CSVEDRDRGPLGGNTIYF.